Listed below are T cell receptor beta chains from one sample, sequenced in a study of cytomegalovirus exposure and HLA in healthy donors. Assay: immunoSEQ multiplex PCR; the TCRdb copy retains only in-frame clones and omits some. The sample consists of 210,000 or so clones, 65% to 80% of them appearing once. The sequenced sample consisted of PBMCs. Every receptor here comes from a man aged 35-49 years in good health and CMV-seronegative. The CDR3 runs from the conserved cysteine through the conserved F or W. Each record gives: V gene, CDR3 length, J gene, clone size, D gene, CDR3 protein, CDR3 DNA. D genes are given only for firm matches. Size is stated for part of the rows, as once, few or many counts, or as a class when the clone is expanded.

TRBV7-9	16	TRBJ2-7	-	-	CASSYPAAQGSYEQYF	TGTGCCAGCAGCTACCCGGCGGCGCAGGGGTCCTACGAGCAGTACTTC
TRBV15	21	TRBJ1-2	-	TRBD1	CATSDRDRFGGHQNPRMGYTF	TGTGCCACCAGCGACCGGGACAGGTTCGGGGGCCACCAAAACCCCCGGATGGGCTACACCTTC
TRBV27	14	TRBJ1-1	-	TRBD1	CASRGQQGGTEAFF	TGTGCCAGCAGGGGACAGCAGGGGGGAACTGAAGCTTTCTTT
TRBV10-3	13	TRBJ1-5	-	-	CATDDRSNQPQHF	TGTGCCACCGACGACAGGAGCAATCAGCCCCAGCATTTT
TRBV5-6	14	TRBJ2-3	once	-	CASSPRIYTDTQYF	TGTGCCAGCAGCCCCCGCATCTACACAGATACGCAGTATTTT
TRBV28	17	TRBJ1-5	-	-	CASLTIRSRSGNQPQHF	TGTGCCAGCCTTACGATACGGTCGCGGTCAGGGAATCAGCCCCAGCATTTT
TRBV4-1	17	TRBJ2-1	-	-	CASSQPGEGAGGNEQFF	TGCGCCAGCAGCCAACCTGGGGAAGGGGCAGGTGGGAATGAGCAGTTCTTC
TRBV9	15	TRBJ2-1	-	TRBD1	CASSDLPTGLNEQFF	TGTGCCAGCAGCGACCTTCCGACAGGGCTCAATGAGCAGTTCTTC
TRBV9	16	TRBJ2-1	few	TRBD2	CASSVAAGGSYNEQFF	TGTGCCAGCAGCGTAGCAGCGGGAGGGTCCTACAATGAGCAGTTCTTC
TRBV6-1	13	TRBJ1-2	-	TRBD1	CASTDRGGGGYTF	TGTGCCAGCACCGACAGGGGTGGGGGTGGCTACACCTTC
TRBV9	17	TRBJ2-2	-	TRBD2	CASSVPSGGGNTGELFF	TGTGCCAGCAGCGTCCCTAGCGGGGGAGGGAACACCGGGGAGCTGTTTTTT
TRBV9	14	TRBJ1-2	-	-	CASSRWGSNYGYTF	TGTGCCAGCAGCAGATGGGGCTCTAACTATGGCTACACCTTC
TRBV6-1	14	TRBJ1-2	once	-	CASSDRTEKGGYTF	TGTGCCAGCAGTGATAGGACAGAGAAAGGTGGCTACACCTTC
TRBV5-1	12	TRBJ2-7	-	-	CASSLVGYEQYF	TGCGCCAGCAGCTTGGTCGGTTACGAGCAGTACTTC
TRBV5-1	16	TRBJ2-1	-	TRBD1	CASTRRQGSSYNEQFF	TGCGCCAGCACCCGGAGACAGGGGAGCTCCTACAATGAGCAGTTCTTC
TRBV30	16	TRBJ1-4	-	-	CAWSELHRVRNEKLFF	TGTGCCTGGAGTGAGCTACACAGGGTACGTAATGAAAAACTGTTTTTT
TRBV2	15	TRBJ1-4	-	-	CASSRQSRTNEKLFF	TGTGCCAGCAGTAGACAGTCCAGAACTAATGAAAAACTGTTTTTT
TRBV6-1	15	TRBJ1-5	-	TRBD1	CASSTGAGENQPQHF	TGTGCCAGCAGCACAGGGGCCGGAGAAAATCAGCCCCAGCATTTT
TRBV5-1	15	TRBJ2-3	-	-	CASSLGQGGTDTQYF	TGCGCCAGCAGCTTGGGCCAGGGGGGAACAGATACGCAGTATTTT
TRBV5-4	12	TRBJ1-1	-	TRBD1	CKSGTVNTEAFF	TGTAAGTCCGGGACAGTGAACACTGAAGCTTTCTTT
TRBV7-8	16	TRBJ2-1	-	-	CASSPPAARGAKKQFF	TGTGCCAGCAGCCCACCCGCGGCCAGGGGAGCGAAAAAGCAGTTCTTC
TRBV9	17	TRBJ2-1	-	TRBD2	CASSGGTSYESYNEQFF	TGTGCCAGCAGCGGGGGGACTAGCTATGAGTCCTACAATGAGCAGTTCTTC
TRBV4-1	16	TRBJ2-5	-	TRBD1	CASSQDITGVKETQYF	TGCGCCAGCAGCCAAGACATAACAGGGGTCAAGGAGACCCAGTACTTC
TRBV5-4	13	TRBJ1-2	-	TRBD1	CASSLETGTAHTF	TGTGCCAGCAGCTTGGAAACCGGGACAGCCCACACCTTC
TRBV19	11	TRBJ2-4	-	-	CASRLDTRSYF	TGTGCCAGTAGACTCGACACCCGGTCGTACTTC
TRBV28	16	TRBJ2-7	once	TRBD1	CASSSPGQGFSYEQYF	TGTGCCAGCAGTTCCCCGGGACAGGGGTTTTCCTACGAGCAGTACTTC
TRBV19	17	TRBJ1-1	-	TRBD1	CASSTPRGLATNTEAFF	TGTGCCAGTAGTACCCCCAGGGGGCTAGCAACAAACACTGAAGCTTTCTTT
TRBV25-1	15	TRBJ2-3	-	-	CASSEPRGGGDTQYF	TGTGCCAGCAGTGAACCCAGGGGTGGTGGAGATACGCAGTATTTT
TRBV4-1	16	TRBJ1-1	-	TRBD1	CASSQNPGTGDTEAFF	TGCGCCAGCAGCCAAAACCCCGGGACAGGGGACACTGAAGCTTTCTTT
TRBV29-1	14	TRBJ2-2	-	TRBD1	CSVPGQGNTGELFF	TGCAGCGTACCGGGACAGGGAAACACCGGGGAGCTGTTTTTT
TRBV2	11	TRBJ2-7	-	-	CASSAYYEQYF	TGTGCCAGCAGTGCCTACTACGAGCAGTACTTC
TRBV27	15	TRBJ2-1	-	TRBD2	CASSFSGGAPNEQFF	TGTGCCAGCAGCTTTAGCGGGGGCGCACCCAATGAGCAGTTCTTC
TRBV11-2	16	TRBJ1-2	-	TRBD1	CASSWDRGLKNYGYTF	TGTGCCAGCAGCTGGGACAGGGGGCTCAAAAACTATGGCTACACCTTC
TRBV9	14	TRBJ1-2	-	-	CASSVDAGDDGYTF	TGTGCCAGCAGCGTAGACGCAGGGGACGATGGCTACACCTTC
TRBV28	16	TRBJ1-3	-	TRBD1	CASSLGGTGPGNTIYF	TGTGCCAGCAGTTTGGGGGGGACAGGGCCTGGAAACACCATATATTTT
TRBV5-1	19	TRBJ2-7	-	TRBD1	CASSLRTGVIGFGSYEQYF	TGCGCCAGCAGCTTACGGACAGGGGTTATAGGCTTCGGTTCCTACGAGCAGTACTTC
TRBV6-1	11	TRBJ1-2	-	-	CASSPRDNYTF	TGTGCCAGCAGTCCCCGGGACAATTACACCTTC
TRBV27	13	TRBJ1-1	-	-	CASSLSGHTEAFF	TGTGCCAGCAGTTTATCGGGGCACACTGAAGCTTTCTTT
TRBV19	14	TRBJ2-5	-	-	CASSRGSGQETQYF	TGTGCCAGTAGTAGGGGCAGTGGCCAAGAGACCCAGTACTTC
TRBV5-4	13	TRBJ1-1	once	TRBD1	CASSLSLGTGAFF	TGTGCCAGCAGCTTGTCTCTGGGGACAGGAGCTTTCTTT
TRBV4-1	15	TRBJ2-1	-	-	CASSLLGLTVNEQFF	TGCGCCAGCAGCCTCCTGGGACTCACGGTGAATGAGCAGTTCTTC